One and the same sample provided the 2 T cell receptor beta chains below, sequenced in a study of control samples from healthy donors and cancer patients. Here immunoSEQ multiplex PCR was the method, and the copy in TCRdb shows in-frame clones only, minus some. Here the sample spans 120,000 or so clones, about 93% being singletons. Sequencing was carried out using PBMCs. These receptors were obtained from a man aged 45 to 65 with head and neck cancer.

The chain couples TRBV30 to TRBJ2-1; 11 bases agree with TRBD2. Looked up from germline, CDR1 is GTSNPN and CDR2 is SVGIG (reference sequence). V was clipped by 3 bases and J by 15 bases; unmatched bases: 13. This CDR3 is 14 amino acids long. The CDR3 sequence: CAWSETSGVIRGFF. In DNA form, the CDR3 reads TGTGCCTGGAGCGAGACTAGCGGGGTGATAAGAGGGTTCTTC.

This chain uses TRBV3-1 (or the pseudogene TRBV3-2) with TRBJ1-1; TRBD1 agrees at 8 bases. CDR1 LGHDT and CDR2 YNNKEL come from the germline V gene (reference sequence). With V trimmed by 2 bases and J by 5 bases, 7 bases remained unmatched. The CDR3 consists of 15 residues. CDR3 sequence: CASSQPGQGVTEAFF. For the CDR3, the DNA is TGTGCCAGCAGCCAACCCGGACAGGGAGTAACTGAAGCTTTCTTT.